Shown below are 28 T cell receptor beta chains from a single sample sequenced in a study of blood T cell repertoires in COVID-19. Libraries were prepared by immunoSEQ multiplex PCR; TCRdb keeps only in-frame clonotypes and omits some of them. Counted here are about 80,000 clones, about 80% occurring once; the ten biggest clones make up 9.5% to 15%. The sample consisted of peripheral blood. These receptors were taken from a woman aged 40-49 years with active or convalescent COVID-19.

The chain recombines TRBV4-3 with TRBJ1-5, with D possibly matching TRBD1 (5 bases). Trimming removed 0 bases from V and 10 bases from J, with 13 bases in between. This CDR3 is 14 amino acids long. Germline loops: CDR1 LGHNA, CDR2 YSLEER. The CDR3 here is CASSQDLQGGPQHF. The CDR3 DNA reads as TGCGCCAGCAGCCAAGATTTGCAGGGTGGTCCCCAGCATTTT.

The J gene is TRBJ2-3, the V gene TRBV19, with 13 bases lining up with TRBD2. Germline V gives CDR1 LNHDA, CDR2 SQIVND (reference sequence). V was pared by 6 bases and J by 5 bases, with 14 bases of the junction left unmatched. CDR3 length: 18 residues. In DNA form, the CDR3 reads TGTGCCAGTAGCTCCCCCCACCGACTAGCGGGAGGTGTAGATACGCAGTATTTT. This gives the protein CASSSPHRLAGGVDTQYF.

This clone was picked up a small number of times. V gene TRBV19 combines with J gene TRBJ2-5; D gene unclear. The CDR3 runs to 13 residues. Trimming took 4 bases from V and 4 from J, leaving 10 bases between them. Looked up from germline, CDR1 is LNHDA and CDR2 is SQIVND (reference sequence). For the CDR3, the DNA is TGTGCCAGTAGTACAAACACGGGAGAGACCCAGTACTTC. It specifies CASSTNTGETQYF.

The genes are TRBV6-6 and TRBJ1-4, with D tentatively TRBD1 (5 bases). Per the germline V gene, CDR1 is MNHNY and CDR2 is SVGAGI (reference sequence). V was trimmed by 2 bases and J by 7 bases, leaving 14 bases between them. The CDR3 is 15 residues long. In DNA, the CDR3 is TGTGCCAGCAGTTACGGGCAGGCCGGGGGTGAAAAACTGTTTTTT. The encoded protein is CASSYGQAGGEKLFF.

J is TRBJ2-7 and V is TRBV7-2, with 14 bases identical to TRBD2. The CDR3 is 18 amino acids. Germline lookup yields CDR1 SGHTA and CDR2 FQGNSA. Trimming cost V 5 bases and J 0 bases; bases outside gene matches: 9. CDR3 bases: TGTGCCAGCAGCGTCACCGGGACTAGCGGGGGAGGCTCCTACGAGCAGTACTTC. The encoded protein is CASSVTGTSGGGSYEQYF.

This clone was seen just once. The genes are TRBV27 and TRBJ2-3; 8 bases map to TRBD1. Germline V lookup: CDR1 MNHEY, CDR2 SMNVEV (reference sequence). CDR3 length: 19 residues. V trimming: 5 bases; J trimming: 1 base; junction bases outside the gene matches: 17. CDR3 coding DNA: TGTGCCAGCAGTCTCGGCCCCTTGGACAGGGTACCCCGCACAGATACGCAGTATTTT. This gives the protein CASSLGPLDRVPRTDTQYF.

V is TRBV6-5 and J is TRBJ2-7; 8 positions match TRBD1. J gave up 13 bases and V 3 bases, and 8 bases lay outside the gene matches. Germline loops: CDR1 MNHEY, CDR2 SVGAGI. The CDR3 sequence is 12 residues long. The CDR3 reads CASSYADRAIYF. The CDR3 DNA is TGTGCCAGCAGTTATGCGGACAGGGCGATCTACTTC.

The genes are TRBV6-6 and TRBJ2-1, with D uncertain. CDR3 size: 15 residues. Germline CDR1 and CDR2: MNHNY and SVGAGI (reference sequence). V was trimmed by 4 bases and J by 3 bases, leaving 13 bases between them. For the CDR3, the DNA is TGTGCCAGCAGTTCCGGTGTTAGCAGCTACAATGAGCAGTTCTTC. Encoded protein: CASSSGVSSYNEQFF.

This rearrangement joins TRBV21-1 to TRBJ1-2; TRBD1 is the table's D call and was not checked against the DNA. TRBV21-1 is assigned pseudogene status. The CDR3 covers 16 residues. CDR3 loop: CASSKLDSPTDYGYTF. The DNA for the CDR3 is TGTGCCAGCAGCAAACTAGACAGCCCCACGGACTATGGCTACACCTTC.

V gene TRBV11-2 combines with J gene TRBJ1-1, with D tentatively TRBD1 (5 bases). Trimming pared 4 bases from V and 6 bases from J, leaving 15 bases between. Germline V gene sequence: CDR1 SGHAT, CDR2 FQNNGV. This CDR3 is 14 amino acids long. The CDR3 region has the DNA TGTGCCAGCAGCTCCCAGGGCCCCCCGGCTGAAGCTTTCTTT. This encodes CASSSQGPPAEAFF. Full variable domain (outside the CDR3, taken from reference TRBV11-2 and TRBJ1-1): EAGVAQSPRYKIIEKRQSVAFWCNPISGHATLYWYQQILGQGPKLLIQFQNNGVVDDSQLPKDRFSAERLKGVDSTLKIQPAKLEDSAVYLCASSSQGPPAEAFFGQGTRLTVV.

This chain links TRBV28 with TRBJ2-7, with 9 bases aligning to TRBD1. The CDR3 consists of 17 residues. Germline V CDR1 and CDR2: MDHEN, SYDVKM. The trim removed 1 base at V and 1 base at J, leaving 8 bases unmatched. CDR3 DNA sequence: TGTGCCAGCAGTTTATTTTATGGGACAGGGTCATCCTACGAGCAGTACTTC. It yields the protein CASSLFYGTGSSYEQYF. The full variable domain, in which reference TRBV28 and TRBJ2-7 provide the parts outside the CDR3, is DVKVTQSSRYLVKRTGEKVFLECVQDMDHENMFWYRQDPGLGLRLIYFSYDVKMKEKGDIPEGYSVSREKKERFSLILESASTNQTSMYLCASSLFYGTGSSYEQYFGPGTRLTVT.

Notes on this clone: A far larger clone lies a single base away; this is likely a read error. V and J are TRBV28 and TRBJ1-6; 9 bases match TRBD1. The CDR3 sequence is 14 residues long. CDR1 MDHEN and CDR2 SYDVKM come from the germline V gene. CDR3 amino acids: CACRPDRGSSPLHF. CDR3 nucleotide sequence: TGTGCCTGCAGGCCCGACAGGGGGAGCTCACCCCTCCACTTT. Drawing the rest from reference TRBV28 and TRBJ1-6, the complete variable domain is DVKVTQSSRYLVKRTGEKVFLECVQDMDHENMFWYRQDPGLGLRLIYFSYDVKMKEKGDIPEGYSVSREKKERFSLILESASTNQTSMYLCACRPDRGSSPLHFGNGTRLTVT.

This clone is a singleton in its sample. This chain connects TRBV7-6 to TRBJ2-7, with 10 bases matching TRBD2. The CDR3 has 16 amino acids. V gave up 4 bases and J gave up 2 bases; unmatched junction bases: 8. CDR1 and CDR2 (germline): SGHVS, FNYEAQ. The CDR3 nucleotides are TGTGCCAGCAGCTCTCCTGGACTAGCGGATACCTACGAGCAGTACTTC. It is translated as CASSSPGLADTYEQYF.

V is TRBV6-5 and J is TRBJ1-5; TRBD1 matches 8 bases. This CDR3 spans 14 amino acids. In germline, CDR1 is MNHEY, CDR2 SVGAGI. The junction had 7 bases not matched to a gene; V was cut back by 6 bases and J by 6 bases. The CDR3 protein is CASRPQGDAQPQHF. CDR3 DNA: TGTGCCAGCAGACCACAGGGGGATGCTCAGCCCCAGCATTTT.

V and J are TRBV18 and TRBJ2-7; D is possibly TRBD2 (6 bases). V lost 0 bases to trimming and J lost 5 bases, with 11 bases between them. Germline V lookup: CDR1 KGHSH, CDR2 LQKENI. This CDR3 is 14 amino acids long. The CDR3 here is CASSPPGGANEQYF. DNA for the CDR3: TGTGCCAGCTCACCACCCGGAGGGGCAAACGAGCAGTACTTC.

This clone has only one observation. V usage is TRBV9 and J usage is TRBJ1-4; 9 nucleotides match TRBD1. V shed 4 bases, J shed 7 bases, and the junction held 8 bases outside the gene matches. The CDR3 totals 15 residues. Germline CDR1 is SGDLS and CDR2 is YYNGEE. Here the CDR3 DNA reads TGTGCCAGCAGCCCCAAGGGACAGGGTCGTGAAAAACTGTTTTTT. Translated, it gives CASSPKGQGREKLFF.

The chain combines TRBV19 with TRBJ1-6, with unresolved D. Germline assignment: CDR1 LNHDA and CDR2 SQIVND (reference sequence). Deletions cut 6 bases from V and 8 bases from J, with 11 bases between. The CDR3 extends over 13 amino acids. CDR3 sequence reads: CASRLTRDSPLHF. The CDR3 nucleotides read TGTGCCAGTAGACTGACCCGGGATTCACCCCTCCACTTT.

The chain uses TRBV3-1 (or the pseudogene TRBV3-2) and TRBJ2-7; 9 positions match TRBD1. Germline CDR1 reads LGHDT; CDR2 reads YNNKEL (reference sequence). The V and J ends lost 4 bases and 1 base, in that order; junction bases with no gene match: 5. The CDR3 runs to 15 residues. The DNA for the CDR3 is TGTGCCAGCAGCCTACAGGGGGCCTCGTCCTACGAGCAGTACTTC. Translating gives CASSLQGASSYEQYF.

Here the CDR3 reads CASGQGARTGELFF. CDR3 coding DNA: TGTGCCAGCGGACAGGGGGCGCGGACCGGGGAGCTGTTTTTT. The chain has TRBV6-5 and TRBJ2-2, with 11 bases aligning to TRBD1. Germline CDR1 and CDR2: MNHEY and SVGAGI. This CDR3 comprises 14 residues. V shed 8 bases and J 5 bases; nucleotides not matched to a gene: 4.

The rearrangement joins TRBV7-8 to TRBJ1-5; TRBD1 is a possible D gene (5 bases). The CDR3 is 15 residues long. In germline, CDR1 is SGHVS, CDR2 FQNEAQ. Trimming stripped 4 bases from V and 2 bases from J, with 12 bases between. The CDR3 reads CASSSQVVGNQPQHF. DNA of the CDR3: TGTGCCAGCAGCTCACAGGTAGTCGGCAATCAGCCCCAGCATTTT.

V is TRBV18 and J is TRBJ2-3; D is unclear. With 6 bases removed from V and 0 bases from J, the gap between germline ends came to 10 bases. The germline CDR1 and CDR2 sequences are KGHSH and LQKENI. The CDR3 is 14 amino acids. The CDR3 region is CASSPDLSTDTQYF. CDR3 sequence (DNA): TGTGCCAGCTCGCCCGACTTAAGCACAGATACGCAGTATTTT.

The gene calls are TRBV3-1 (or the pseudogene TRBV3-2) and TRBJ2-5, with 8 bases lining up with TRBD2. Germline trimming cut 0 bases from V and 1 base from J; bases unmatched to any gene: 16. Germline V gives CDR1 LGHDT, CDR2 YNNKEL (reference sequence). This CDR3 region has 20 residues. The CDR3 protein is CASSQDVGREEVIVQETQYF. The CDR3 DNA is TGTGCCAGCAGCCAAGATGTTGGGCGGGAGGAGGTAATTGTCCAAGAGACCCAGTACTTC.

This clone was found a few times. The chain carries TRBV18 and TRBJ2-7; the D is unclear. The CDR3 covers 14 residues. CDR1 and CDR2 (germline): KGHSH, LQKENI. The V end lost 2 bases, the J end lost 0 bases, and 8 bases lay between the germline ends. CDR3 in DNA: TGTGCCAGCTCACCAGGAGAGTTCTCCTACGAGCAGTACTTC. As protein: CASSPGEFSYEQYF.

The chain recombines TRBV27 with TRBJ1-2, with 10 bases fitting TRBD1. V was pared by 4 bases and J by 6 bases, with 5 bases of the junction left unmatched. There are 14 residues in the CDR3. Germline loops: CDR1 MNHEY, CDR2 SMNVEV (reference sequence). This CDR3 is CASSSGQGENGYTF. In DNA form, the CDR3 reads TGTGCCAGCAGTTCCGGACAGGGGGAAAATGGCTACACCTTC.

This chain uses TRBV18 with TRBJ2-5; 7 nucleotides agree with TRBD1. The CDR3 spans 15 residues. The junction had 8 bases not matched to a gene; V was cut back by 5 bases and J by 2 bases. Germline loops: CDR1 KGHSH, CDR2 LQKENI. This chain's CDR3 is CASSFTGVPQETQYF. CDR3 in DNA: TGTGCCAGCTCATTCACAGGGGTTCCTCAAGAGACCCAGTACTTC.

The V call is TRBV15, the J call TRBJ1-2, with 7 bases identical to TRBD1. Germline lookup yields CDR1 LNHNV and CDR2 YYDKDF (reference sequence). Unmatched junction bases numbered 5, after V lost 0 bases and J lost 4 bases. CDR3 size: 15 residues. This CDR3 reads CATSRDRGQSYGYTF. The CDR3 DNA reads as TGTGCCACCAGCAGAGATCGGGGACAGAGCTATGGCTACACCTTC. The full variable domain, its missing parts supplied by reference TRBV15 and TRBJ1-2, is DAMVIQNPRYQVTQFGKPVTLSCSQTLNHNVMYWYQQKSSQAPKLLFHYYDKDFNNEADTPDNFQSRRPNTSFCFLDIRSPGLGDTAMYLCATSRDRGQSYGYTFGSGTRLTVV.

V is TRBV6-5 and J is TRBJ1-6; the D gene is possibly TRBD1 (6 bases). The V and J ends lost 3 bases and 7 bases respectively, with 16 bases between them. CDR3 length: 16 residues. Germline CDR1 reads MNHEY; CDR2 reads SVGAGI. In nucleotides, the CDR3 is TGTGCCAGCAGTTATTCGTTGGACAGATTGAATTCACCCCTCCACTTT. It encodes CASSYSLDRLNSPLHF.

This clone has more than one count but fewer than ten. This sequence joins TRBV29-1 and TRBJ2-3; 8 nucleotides align to TRBD2. V lost 7 bases to trimming and J lost 6 bases; unmatched junction nucleotides: 9. Germline V CDR1 and CDR2: SQVTM, ANQGSEA. CDR3 size: 13 residues. The CDR3 bases are TGCAGCGCCGACGCGGGAGGCGGGGATACGCAGTATTTT. The encoded protein is CSADAGGGDTQYF.